Sequencing of this TCR beta chain was carried out in a study of response to subunit inactivated influenza vaccine. TCRdb analysed the RT-PCR reads with MiXCR anew, one entry per CDR3 protein. Of roughly 700,000 distinct CDR3 sequences in the sample, approximately 15% were seen once. This CDR3 region has 15 residues. Germline V gene data show CDR1 as MNHNS and CDR2 as SASEGT. Trimming stripped 6 bases from V and 4 bases from J, with 18 bases between. This clonotype was picked up a small number of times. J is TRBJ1-2 and V is TRBV6-1, with D possibly matching TRBD1 (5 bases). Sequencing used PBMCs from blood, obtained approximately 15 days before vaccination. The clonotype originates from a man between 50 and 59 years old who received an inactivated influenza vaccine. For the CDR3, the DNA is TGTGCCAGCAGGGAGGGGCCGGGACCCACCTATGGCTACACCTTC. Translation: CASREGPGPTYGYTF.